This entry is about one T cell receptor beta chain. This sample stems from a study of blood T cell repertoires in COVID-19. About the research overall: Some COVID-19 samples were acute and others convalescent; all came from the United States, Italy and Spain. PBMCs, B-cell-depleted T cells, or T cells provided the cDNA or gDNA that made up the material.

The CDR3 is 17 residues long. From germline, CDR1 is SEHNR and CDR2 FQNEAQ (reference sequence). The trim removed 3 bases at V and 5 bases at J, leaving 6 bases unmatched. TCRdb keeps only in-frame clones here, not all; method: immunoSEQ multiplex PCR. The table has roughly 80,000 clones, about four fifths seen once. This receptor was obtained from a man aged 50-60 years with acute or convalescent COVID-19. The sequencing input was peripheral blood. The rearrangement joins TRBV7-9 to TRBJ2-1, with 14 bases aligning to TRBD2. The CDR3 coding sequence is TGTGCCAGCAGCTTCGGACTAGCGGGGGGTGAGAACAATGAGCAGTTCTTC. Protein product: CASSFGLAGGENNEQFF.